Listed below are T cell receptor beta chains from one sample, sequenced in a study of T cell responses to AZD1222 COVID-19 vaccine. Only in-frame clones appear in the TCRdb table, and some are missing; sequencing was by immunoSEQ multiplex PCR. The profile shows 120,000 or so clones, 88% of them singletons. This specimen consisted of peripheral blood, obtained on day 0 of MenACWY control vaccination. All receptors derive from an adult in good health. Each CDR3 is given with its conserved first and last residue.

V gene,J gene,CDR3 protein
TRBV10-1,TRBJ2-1,CASSENNEQFF
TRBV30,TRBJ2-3,CAWDALAGSTDTQYF
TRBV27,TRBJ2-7,CASSLPGRLYEQYF
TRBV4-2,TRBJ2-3,CASSQISTAGNTQYF
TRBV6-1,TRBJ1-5,CASSDPARGGRNQPQHF
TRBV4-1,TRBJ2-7,CASSQDSGSPYYEQYF
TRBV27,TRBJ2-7,CASSKGTHEQYF
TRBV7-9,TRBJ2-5,CASGVKETQYF
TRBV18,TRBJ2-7,CASSPPGQGDEQYF
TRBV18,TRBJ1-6,CASSPSASPGSPLHF
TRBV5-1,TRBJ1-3,CASSLRAGGLDTIYF
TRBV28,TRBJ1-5,CASSSGVHQPQHF
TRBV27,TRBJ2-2,CASSFSGYTGELFF
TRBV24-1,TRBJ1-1,CATSDSSLGRPEAFF
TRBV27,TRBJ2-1,CASSSLVAGDYNEQFF
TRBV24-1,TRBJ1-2,CATSDPGTGNGYTF
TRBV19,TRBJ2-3,CASRLGKGTDTQYF
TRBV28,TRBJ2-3,CASSLGGMGTDTQYF
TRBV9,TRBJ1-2,CASSVDLTGGGYTF
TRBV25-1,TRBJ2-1,CASRTTEGNEQFF
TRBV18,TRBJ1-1,CASSPKANDEAFF
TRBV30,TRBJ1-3,CASHGTGNGNTIYF
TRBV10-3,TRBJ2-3,CAISAFADTQYF
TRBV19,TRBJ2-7,CASSRGGQSSYEQYF
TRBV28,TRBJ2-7,CASSLRHIPYEQYF
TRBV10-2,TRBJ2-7,CASTPSGGYEQYF
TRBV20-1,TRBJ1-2,CSASRTNYGYTF
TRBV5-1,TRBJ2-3,CASSMGLAVDTQYF
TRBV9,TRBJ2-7,CASSADGPTYEQYF
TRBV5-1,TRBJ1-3,CASSMDRASGNTIYF
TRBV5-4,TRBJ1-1,CASSLVIDMNTEAFF
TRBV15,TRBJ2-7,CATSRNRVSSGDEQYF
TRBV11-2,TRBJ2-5,CASSLRGDLETQYF
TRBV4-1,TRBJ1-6,CASSQQGRGDSPLHF
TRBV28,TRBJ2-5,CASNVLGLKETQYF
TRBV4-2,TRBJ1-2,CASSKGDLSGYTF
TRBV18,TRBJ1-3,CASSLGRRNSGNTIYF
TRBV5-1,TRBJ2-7,CASRGGTSSHEQYF
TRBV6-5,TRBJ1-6,CASSFSSGGGSPLHF
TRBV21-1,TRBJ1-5,CASSPRVDQPQHF
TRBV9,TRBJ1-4,CASSVGVRATNEKLFF
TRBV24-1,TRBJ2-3,CATSDLRQGLPADTQYF
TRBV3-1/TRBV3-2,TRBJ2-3,CASSQVSGVTDTQYF
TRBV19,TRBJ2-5,CASSIGLAGGPGETQYF
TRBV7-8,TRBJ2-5,CASRRGFQETQYF
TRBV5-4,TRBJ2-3,CASSLAAGTRGTDTQYF
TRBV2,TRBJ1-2,CASSDRGYGYTF
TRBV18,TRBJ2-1,CASSLSQQGEQFF
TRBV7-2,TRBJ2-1,CASSERTSGYNEQFF
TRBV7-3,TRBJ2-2,CASSLLRADDGELFF
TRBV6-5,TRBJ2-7,CASRSHYEQYF
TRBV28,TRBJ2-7,CASRQGPGSYEQYF